This entry concerns a single T cell receptor beta chain. The protocol was immunoSEQ multiplex PCR, while the TCRdb copy is restricted to in-frame clones and leaves out a portion. The sample holds some 200,000 clones, about nine tenths seen once. The data derive from a study of blood T cell repertoires in COVID-19. The overall study: Either two negative PCRs, clearance, or symptom resolution qualified Cohort 3 donors as recovered. Samples came from the United States, Italy and Spain, spanning acute and convalescent COVID-19.

Sequenced input: PBMCs or T cells enriched from blood (not recorded which). The sequence came from a man aged 30 to 39 in a cohort exposed to, infected with or recovered from COVID-19 (not recorded which).

The CDR3 is CASSLFYRGQLGGEQYF. DNA for the CDR3: TGTGCCAGCAGTTTATTCTACCGGGGACAGTTGGGGGGAGAGCAGTACTTC. J is TRBJ2-7 and V is TRBV27; weak D call: TRBD1 (7 bases). The CDR3 spans 17 residues. Per germline, CDR1 MNHEY and CDR2 SMNVEV (reference sequence). Trimming removed 1 base from V and 7 bases from J, with 23 bases in between.